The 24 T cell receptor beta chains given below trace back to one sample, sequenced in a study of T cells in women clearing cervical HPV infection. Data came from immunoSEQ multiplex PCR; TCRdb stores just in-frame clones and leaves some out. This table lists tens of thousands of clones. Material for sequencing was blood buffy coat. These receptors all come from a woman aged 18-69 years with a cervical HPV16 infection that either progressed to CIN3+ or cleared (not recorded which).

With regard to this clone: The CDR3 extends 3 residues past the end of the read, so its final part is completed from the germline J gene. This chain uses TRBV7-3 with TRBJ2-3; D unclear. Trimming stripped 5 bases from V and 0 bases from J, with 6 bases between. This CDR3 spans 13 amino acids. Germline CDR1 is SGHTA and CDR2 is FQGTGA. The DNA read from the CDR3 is TGTGCCAGCAGCCCCCCTAGCACAGATACG. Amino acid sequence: CASSPPSTDT. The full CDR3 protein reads CASSPPSTDTQYF.

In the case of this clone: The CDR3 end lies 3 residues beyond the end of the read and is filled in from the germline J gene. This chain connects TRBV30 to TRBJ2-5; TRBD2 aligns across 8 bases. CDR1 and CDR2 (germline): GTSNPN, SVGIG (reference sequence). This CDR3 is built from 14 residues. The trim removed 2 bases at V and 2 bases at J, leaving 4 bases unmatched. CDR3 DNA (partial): TGTGCCTGGAGTAAACTAGCGGTTCAAGAGACC. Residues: CAWSKLAVQET. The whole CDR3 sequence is CAWSKLAVQETQYF.

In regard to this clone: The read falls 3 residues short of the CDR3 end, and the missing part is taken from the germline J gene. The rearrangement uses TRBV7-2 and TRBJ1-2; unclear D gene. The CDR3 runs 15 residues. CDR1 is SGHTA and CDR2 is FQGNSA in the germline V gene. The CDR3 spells CASSSLLTSTDTYTF. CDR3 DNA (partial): TGTGCCAGCAGCTCCCTCCTAACAAGTACAGATACC.

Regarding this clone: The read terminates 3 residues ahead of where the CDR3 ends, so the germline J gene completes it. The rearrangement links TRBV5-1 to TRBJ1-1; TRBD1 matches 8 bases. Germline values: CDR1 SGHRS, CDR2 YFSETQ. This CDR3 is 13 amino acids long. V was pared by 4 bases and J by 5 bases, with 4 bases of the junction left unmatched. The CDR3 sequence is CASSPDRVTEAFF. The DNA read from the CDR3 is TGCGCCAGCAGCCCGGACAGGGTTACTGAA.

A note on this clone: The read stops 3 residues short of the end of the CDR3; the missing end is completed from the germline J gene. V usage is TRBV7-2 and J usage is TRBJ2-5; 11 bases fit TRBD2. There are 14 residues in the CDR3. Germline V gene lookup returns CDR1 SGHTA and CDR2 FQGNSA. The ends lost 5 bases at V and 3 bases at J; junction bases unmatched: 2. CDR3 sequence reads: CASSRGLAEETQYF. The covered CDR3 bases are TGTGCCAGCAGCCGGGGACTAGCGGAAGAGACC. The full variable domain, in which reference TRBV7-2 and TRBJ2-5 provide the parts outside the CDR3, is GAGVSQSPSNKVTEKGKDVELRCDPISGHTALYWYRQSLGQGLEFLIYFQGNSAPDKSGLPSDRFSAERTGGSVSTLTIQRTQQEDSAVYLCASSRGLAEETQYFGPGTRLLVL.

The CDR3 loop reads CASQGPLYEQYF. The sequenced CDR3 bases are TGTGCCAGCCAGGGGCCTCTCTACGAG. This chain joins TRBV19 and TRBJ2-7; D possibly corresponds to TRBD1 (6 bases). The CDR3 end falls 3 residues outside the read, so it is completed with the germline J gene. Germline V gene sequence: CDR1 LNHDA, CDR2 SQIVND (reference sequence). The CDR3 has 12 residues. Trimming took off 9 bases at V and 3 bases at J, with 12 bases between the two ends.

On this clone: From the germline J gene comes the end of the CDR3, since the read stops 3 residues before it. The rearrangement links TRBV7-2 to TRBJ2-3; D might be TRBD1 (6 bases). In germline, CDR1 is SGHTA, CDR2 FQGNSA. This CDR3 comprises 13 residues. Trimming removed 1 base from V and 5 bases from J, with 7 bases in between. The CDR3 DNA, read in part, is TGTGCCAGCAGCTTAGACAGGGTAGATACG. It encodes CASSLDRVDT. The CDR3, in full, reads CASSLDRVDTQYF.

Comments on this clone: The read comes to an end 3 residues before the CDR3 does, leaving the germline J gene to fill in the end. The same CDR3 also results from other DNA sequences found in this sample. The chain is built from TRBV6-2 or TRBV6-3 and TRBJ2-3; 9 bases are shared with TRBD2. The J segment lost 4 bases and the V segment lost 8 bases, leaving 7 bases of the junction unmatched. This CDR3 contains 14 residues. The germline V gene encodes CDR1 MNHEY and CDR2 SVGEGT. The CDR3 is CASSLAGGPDTQYF. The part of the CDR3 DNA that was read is TGTGCCAGCTCGCTGGCGGGAGGGCCAGATACG.

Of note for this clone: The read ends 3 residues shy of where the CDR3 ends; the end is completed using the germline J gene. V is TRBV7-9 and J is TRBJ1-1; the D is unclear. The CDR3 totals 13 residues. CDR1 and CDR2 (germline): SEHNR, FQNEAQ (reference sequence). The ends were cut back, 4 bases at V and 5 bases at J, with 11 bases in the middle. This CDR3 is CASSSPGGTEAFF. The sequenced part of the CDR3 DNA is TGTGCCAGCAGCTCCCCCGGCGGGACTGAA.

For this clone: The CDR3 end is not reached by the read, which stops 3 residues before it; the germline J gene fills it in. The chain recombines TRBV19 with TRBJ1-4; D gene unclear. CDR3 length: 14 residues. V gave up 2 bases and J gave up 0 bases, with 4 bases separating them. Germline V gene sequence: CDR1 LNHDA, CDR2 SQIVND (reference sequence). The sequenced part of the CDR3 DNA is TGTGCCAGTAGTATACGTGCAACTAATGAAAAA. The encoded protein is CASSIRATNEK. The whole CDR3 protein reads CASSIRATNEKLFF.

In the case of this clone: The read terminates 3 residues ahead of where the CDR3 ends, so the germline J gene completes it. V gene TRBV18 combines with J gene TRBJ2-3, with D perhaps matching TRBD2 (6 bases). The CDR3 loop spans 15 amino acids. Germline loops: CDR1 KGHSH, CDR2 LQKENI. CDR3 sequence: CASSRLEWVEETQYF. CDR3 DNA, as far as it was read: TGTGCCAGCTCAAGACTAGAGTGGGTTGAGGAGACG.

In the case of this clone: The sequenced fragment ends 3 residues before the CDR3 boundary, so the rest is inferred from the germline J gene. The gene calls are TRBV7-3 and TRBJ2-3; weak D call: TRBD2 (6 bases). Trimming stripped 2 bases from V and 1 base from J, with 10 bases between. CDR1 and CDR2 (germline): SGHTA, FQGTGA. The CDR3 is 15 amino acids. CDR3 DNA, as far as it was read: TGTGCCAGCAGCTTAGAGGGCGGGGGCACAGATACG. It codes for CASSLEGGGTDT. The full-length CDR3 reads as CASSLEGGGTDTQYF.

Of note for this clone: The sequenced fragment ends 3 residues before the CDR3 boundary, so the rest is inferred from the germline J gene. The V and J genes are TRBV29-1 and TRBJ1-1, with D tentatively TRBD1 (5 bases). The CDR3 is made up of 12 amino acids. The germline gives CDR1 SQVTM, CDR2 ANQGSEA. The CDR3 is CSAEGQGVGAFF. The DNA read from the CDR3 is TGCAGCGCGGAGGGGCAGGGCGTCGGA. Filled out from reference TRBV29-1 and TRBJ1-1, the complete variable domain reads SAVISQKPSRDICQRGTSLTIQCQVDSQVTMMFWYRQQPGQSLTLIATANQGSEATYESGFVIDKFPISRPNLTFSTLTVSNMSPEDSSIYLCSAEGQGVGAFFGQGTRLTVV.

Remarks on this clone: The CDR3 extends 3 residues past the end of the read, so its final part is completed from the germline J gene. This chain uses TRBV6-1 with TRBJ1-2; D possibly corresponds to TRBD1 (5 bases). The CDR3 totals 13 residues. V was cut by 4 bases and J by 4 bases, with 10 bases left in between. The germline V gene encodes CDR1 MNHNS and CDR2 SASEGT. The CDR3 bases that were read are TGTGCCAGCAGTGGACAGCAAAGCTATGGC. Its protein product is CASSGQQSYG. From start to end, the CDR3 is CASSGQQSYGYTF.

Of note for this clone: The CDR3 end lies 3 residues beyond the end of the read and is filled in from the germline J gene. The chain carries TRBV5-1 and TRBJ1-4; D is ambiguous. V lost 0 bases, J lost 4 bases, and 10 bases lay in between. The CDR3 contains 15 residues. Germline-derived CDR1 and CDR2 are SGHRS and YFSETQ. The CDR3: CASSLDPLGNEKLFF. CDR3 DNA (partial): TGCGCCAGCAGCTTGGATCCTCTAGGTAATGAAAAA.

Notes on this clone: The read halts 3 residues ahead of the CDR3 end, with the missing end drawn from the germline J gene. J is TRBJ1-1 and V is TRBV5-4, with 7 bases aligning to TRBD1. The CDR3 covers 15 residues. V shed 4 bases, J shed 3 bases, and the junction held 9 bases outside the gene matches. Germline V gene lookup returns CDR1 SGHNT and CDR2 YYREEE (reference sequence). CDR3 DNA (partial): TGTGCCAGCAGCAAGAACAGGGGACTTGACACTGAA. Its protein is CASSKNRGLDTE. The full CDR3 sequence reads CASSKNRGLDTEAFF.

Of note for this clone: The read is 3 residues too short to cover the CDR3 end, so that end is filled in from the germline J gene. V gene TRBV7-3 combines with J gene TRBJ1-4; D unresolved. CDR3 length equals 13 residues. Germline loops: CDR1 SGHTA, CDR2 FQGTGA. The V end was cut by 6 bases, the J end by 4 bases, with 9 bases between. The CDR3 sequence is CASSKGVNEKLFF. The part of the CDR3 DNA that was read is TGTGCCAGCAGTAAGGGTGTTAATGAAAAA.

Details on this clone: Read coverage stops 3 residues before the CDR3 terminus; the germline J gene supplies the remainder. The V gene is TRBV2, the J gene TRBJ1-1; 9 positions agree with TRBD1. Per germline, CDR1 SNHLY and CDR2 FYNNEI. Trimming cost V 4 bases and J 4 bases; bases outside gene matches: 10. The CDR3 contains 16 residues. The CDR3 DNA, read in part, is TGTGCCAGCAGTGTCCCGGGACAGGGATCGGGCACTGAA. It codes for CASSVPGQGSGTE. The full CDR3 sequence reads CASSVPGQGSGTEAFF. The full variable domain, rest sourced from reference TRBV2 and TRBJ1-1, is EPEVTQTPSHQVTQMGQEVILRCVPISNHLYFYWYRQILGQKVEFLVSFYNNEISEKSEIFDDQFSVERPDGSNFTLKIRSTKLEDSAMYFCASSVPGQGSGTEAFFGQGTRLTVV.

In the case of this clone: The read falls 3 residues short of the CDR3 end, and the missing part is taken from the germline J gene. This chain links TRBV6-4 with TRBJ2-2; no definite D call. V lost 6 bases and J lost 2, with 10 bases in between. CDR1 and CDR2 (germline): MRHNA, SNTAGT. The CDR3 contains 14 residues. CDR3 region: CASSPQSNTGELFF. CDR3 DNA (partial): TGTGCCAGCAGCCCCCAGAGTAACACCGGGGAG.

The CDR3 is CASSQTSREVNEQFF. Incomplete CDR3 DNA: TGTGCCAGCAGTCAAACTAGCAGGGAGGTGAATGAG. V usage is TRBV6-4 and J usage is TRBJ2-1, with D tentatively TRBD2 (6 bases). The CDR3 end falls 3 residues outside the read, so it is completed with the germline J gene. Looked up from germline, CDR1 is MRHNA and CDR2 is SNTAGT. The CDR3 loop spans 15 amino acids. V was cut by 5 bases and J by 7 bases, with 18 bases left in between.

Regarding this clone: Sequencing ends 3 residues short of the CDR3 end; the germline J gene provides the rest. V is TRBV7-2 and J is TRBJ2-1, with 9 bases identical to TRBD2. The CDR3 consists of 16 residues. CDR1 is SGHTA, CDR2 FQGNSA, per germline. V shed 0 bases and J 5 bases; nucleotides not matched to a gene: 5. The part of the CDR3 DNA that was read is TGTGCCAGCAGCTTAGCTCCGACTAGCGGTAACAATGAG. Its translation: CASSLAPTSGNNE. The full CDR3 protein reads CASSLAPTSGNNEQFF. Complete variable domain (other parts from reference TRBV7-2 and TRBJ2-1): GAGVSQSPSNKVTEKGKDVELRCDPISGHTALYWYRQSLGQGLEFLIYFQGNSAPDKSGLPSDRFSAERTGGSVSTLTIQRTQQEDSAVYLCASSLAPTSGNNEQFFGPGTRLTVL.

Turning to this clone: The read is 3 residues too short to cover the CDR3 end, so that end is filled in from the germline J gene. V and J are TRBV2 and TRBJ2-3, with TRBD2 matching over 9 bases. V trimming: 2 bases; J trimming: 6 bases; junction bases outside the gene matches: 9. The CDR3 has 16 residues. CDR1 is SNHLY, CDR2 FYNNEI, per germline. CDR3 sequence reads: CASSERASGVGDTQYF. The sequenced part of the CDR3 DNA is TGTGCCAGCAGTGAAAGGGCTAGCGGGGTGGGGGATACG.

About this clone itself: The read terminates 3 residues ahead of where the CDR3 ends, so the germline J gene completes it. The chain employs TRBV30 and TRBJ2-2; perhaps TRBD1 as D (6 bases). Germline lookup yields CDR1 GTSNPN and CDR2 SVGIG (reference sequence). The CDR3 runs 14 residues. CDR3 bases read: TGTGCCTGGAGGTCAACAGGGATAGGCTCACCG. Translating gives CAWRSTGIGSP. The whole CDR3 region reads CAWRSTGIGSPLFF.

CDR3 DNA (partial): TGTGCCAGTAGTATCGCAGGGACCAAAAACATT. It translates to CASSIAGTKNI. The whole CDR3 protein reads CASSIAGTKNIQYF. The chain is built from TRBV19 and TRBJ2-4; D is perhaps TRBD1 (5 bases). The read halts 3 residues ahead of the CDR3 end, with the missing end drawn from the germline J gene. Trimming shortened V by 3 bases and J by 2 bases, and 8 bases separated the two germline ends. This CDR3 is 14 amino acids long. Germline loops: CDR1 LNHDA, CDR2 SQIVND (reference sequence).